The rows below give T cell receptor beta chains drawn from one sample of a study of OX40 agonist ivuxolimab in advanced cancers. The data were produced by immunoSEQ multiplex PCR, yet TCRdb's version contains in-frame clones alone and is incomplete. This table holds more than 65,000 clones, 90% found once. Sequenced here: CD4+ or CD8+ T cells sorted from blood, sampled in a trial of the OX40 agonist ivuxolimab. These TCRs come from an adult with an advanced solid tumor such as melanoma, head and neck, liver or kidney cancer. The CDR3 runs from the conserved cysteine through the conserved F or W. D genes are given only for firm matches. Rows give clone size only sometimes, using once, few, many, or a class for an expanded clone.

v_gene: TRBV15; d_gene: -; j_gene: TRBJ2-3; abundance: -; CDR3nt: TGTGCCACCAGCAGAGGCCAGGGAAACACAGATACGCAGTATTTT; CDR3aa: CATSRGQGNTDTQYF
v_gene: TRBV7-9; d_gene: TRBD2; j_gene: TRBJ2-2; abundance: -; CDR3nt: TGTGCCAGCAGCGAGAGCGGGAGGGTCACCGGGGAGCTGTTTTTT; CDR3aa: CASSESGRVTGELFF
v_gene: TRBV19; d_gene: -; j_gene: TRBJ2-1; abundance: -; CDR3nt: TGTGCCAGTAGTACCGCCAGAGCCGGGGGCAATGAGCAGTTCTTC; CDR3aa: CASSTARAGGNEQFF
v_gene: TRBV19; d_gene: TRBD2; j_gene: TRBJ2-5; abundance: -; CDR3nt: TGTGCCAGTAGTATGCGGCGTGTTGCGGGAGGCCGGGAGACCCAGTACTTC; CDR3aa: CASSMRRVAGGRETQYF
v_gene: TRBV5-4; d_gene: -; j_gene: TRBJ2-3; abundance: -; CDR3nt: TGTGCCAGCAGCTTGGTAGGACCGAGCACAGATACGCAGTATTTT; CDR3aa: CASSLVGPSTDTQYF
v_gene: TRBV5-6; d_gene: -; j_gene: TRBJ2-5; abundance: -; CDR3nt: TGTGCCAGCAGCTTGGGGTCAGGAGAGACCCAGTACTTC; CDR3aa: CASSLGSGETQYF
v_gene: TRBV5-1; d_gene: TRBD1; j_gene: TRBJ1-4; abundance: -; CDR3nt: TGCGCCAGCAGGCCTTGGACAGGGTTTGAAAAACTGTTTTTT; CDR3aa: CASRPWTGFEKLFF
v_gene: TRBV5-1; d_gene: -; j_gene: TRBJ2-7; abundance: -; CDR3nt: TGCGCCAGCAGCTTGGTCCCGCGGAACTACGAGCAGTACTTC; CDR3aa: CASSLVPRNYEQYF
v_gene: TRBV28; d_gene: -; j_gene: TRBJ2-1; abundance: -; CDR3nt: TGTGCCAGCACCCGTATTAGTTACAATGAGCAGTTCTTC; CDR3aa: CASTRISYNEQFF
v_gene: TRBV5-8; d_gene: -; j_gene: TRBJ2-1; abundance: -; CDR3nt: TGTGCCAGCAGCTTGGAAGTCTCGCGGTCCTACAATGAGCAGTTCTTC; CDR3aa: CASSLEVSRSYNEQFF
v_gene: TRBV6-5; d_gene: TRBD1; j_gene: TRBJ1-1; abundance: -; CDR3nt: TGTGCCAGCAGTACGACAGGGAAGAACACTGAAGCTTTCTTT; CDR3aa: CASSTTGKNTEAFF
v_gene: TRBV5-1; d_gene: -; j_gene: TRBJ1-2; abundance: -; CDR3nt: TGCGCCAGCAGCTTGCGGCAGGCTTTCTATGGCTACACCTTC; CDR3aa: CASSLRQAFYGYTF
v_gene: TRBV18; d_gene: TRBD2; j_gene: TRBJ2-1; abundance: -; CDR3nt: TGTGCCAGCTCCCTACCGGGACTAGCCGGGGGTGAGCAGTTCTTC; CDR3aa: CASSLPGLAGGEQFF
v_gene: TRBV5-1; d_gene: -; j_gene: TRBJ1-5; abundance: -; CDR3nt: TGCGCCAGCAGCTTGGAAGGGCCTGGGCAGCCCCAGCATTTT; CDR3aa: CASSLEGPGQPQHF
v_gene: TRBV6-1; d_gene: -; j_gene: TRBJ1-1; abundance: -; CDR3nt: TGTGCCAGCAGTCAGAAGGGGAAGACTGAAGCTTTCTTT; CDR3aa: CASSQKGKTEAFF
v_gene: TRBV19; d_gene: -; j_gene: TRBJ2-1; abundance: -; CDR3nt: TGTGCCAGTAGTATCGGGCAGGGACGTGGGAATGAGCAGTTCTTC; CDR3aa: CASSIGQGRGNEQFF
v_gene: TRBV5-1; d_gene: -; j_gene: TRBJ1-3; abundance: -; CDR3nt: TGCGCCAGCAGCCATACAGGGCCAGCTGGAAACACCATATATTTT; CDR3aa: CASSHTGPAGNTIYF
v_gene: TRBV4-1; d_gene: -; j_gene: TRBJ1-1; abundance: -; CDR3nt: TGCGCCAGCAGCCAAGTTTCCGCCGCCGCTGAAGCTTTCTTT; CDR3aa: CASSQVSAAAEAFF
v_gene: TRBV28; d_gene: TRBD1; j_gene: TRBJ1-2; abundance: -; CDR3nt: TGTGCCAGCAGAACTCTCGGGACAGGGGAGGTCTACACCTTC; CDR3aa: CASRTLGTGEVYTF
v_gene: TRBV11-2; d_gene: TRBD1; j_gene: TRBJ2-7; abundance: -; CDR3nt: TGTGCCAGTGGACAGGGGGGATACGAGCAGTACTTC; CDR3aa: CASGQGGYEQYF
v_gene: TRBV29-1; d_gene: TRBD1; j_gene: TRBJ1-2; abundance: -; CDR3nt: TGCAGCGTGGAACAGGGGGATGTCTATGGCTACACCTTC; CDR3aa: CSVEQGDVYGYTF
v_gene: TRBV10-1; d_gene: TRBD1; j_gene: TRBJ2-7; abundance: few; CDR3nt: TGCGCCAGCAGCCAACAGGGGGCGCGGCAGTACTTC; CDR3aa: CASSQQGARQYF